Each of the 6 T cell receptor beta chains below was sequenced from the same sample in a study of blood T cells in healthy people across ages. Combining a sample-barcoded 5' primer with a J-beta primer mix, a second PCR ran for roughly 7 to 12 cycles. TCRdb re-called the 5' RACE reads with MiXCR, one entry per CDR3 protein. The table has roughly 790,000 distinct CDR3 sequences, more than 40% seen once. Specimen: blood. All receptors derive from a woman aged 55 to 70 in good health.

The gene calls are TRBV12-3 or TRBV12-4 and TRBJ1-1, with a weak D call TRBD1 (5 bases). V was trimmed by 5 bases and J by 4 bases, leaving 11 bases between them. This CDR3 is 13 amino acids long. This chain's CDR3 is CASSGHRFTEAFF. The CDR3 DNA is TGTGCCAGCAGTGGGCACAGGTTCACTGAAGCTTTCTTT.

The chain combines TRBV14 with TRBJ2-1, with D perhaps matching TRBD2 (7 bases). Trimming removed 1 base from V and 4 bases from J, with 14 bases in between. The CDR3 has 16 residues. CDR1 is SGHDN, CDR2 FVKESK, per germline. The CDR3 loop reads CASSQAGGAKYNEQFF. The CDR3 region has the DNA TGTGCCAGCAGCCAAGCGGGGGGCGCGAAGTACAATGAGCAGTTCTTC.

In its sample, this clonotype was seen a few times. V and J are TRBV18 and TRBJ2-7, with 9 bases identical to TRBD1. CDR1 is KGHSH and CDR2 is LQKENI in the germline V gene. The CDR3 spans 17 residues. V was pared by 2 bases and J by 6 bases, with 14 bases of the junction left unmatched. The CDR3 here is CASSPMTPGQGGLEQYF. The CDR3 nucleotides are TGTGCCAGCTCACCAATGACGCCGGGACAGGGTGGCCTCGAGCAGTACTTC.

The chain employs TRBV24-1 and TRBJ2-5, with 8 bases aligning to TRBD1. Germline loops: CDR1 KGHDR, CDR2 SFDVKD. V trimming: 3 bases; J trimming: 1 base; junction bases outside the gene matches: 6. There are 16 residues in the CDR3. CDR3 protein: CATSDPGQESQETQYF. CDR3 sequence (DNA): TGTGCCACCAGTGATCCGGGACAGGAAAGCCAAGAGACCCAGTACTTC.

In DNA form, the CDR3 reads TGTGCCAGCAGTCCCCAGGGAGTACTCTATGGCTACACCTTC. This encodes CASSPQGVLYGYTF. The chain recombines TRBV6-2 or TRBV6-3 with TRBJ1-2, with a weak D call TRBD1 (5 bases). The germline V gene has CDR1 MNHEY and CDR2 SVGEGT. The CDR3 totals 14 residues. V was pared by 5 bases and J by 4 bases, with 14 bases between.

In this sample, this clonotype turned up many times. V and J are TRBV5-1 and TRBJ2-1; 11 bases are shared with TRBD2. The CDR3 extends over 16 amino acids. Germline V lookup: CDR1 SGHRS, CDR2 YFSETQ. J gave up 5 bases and V 4 bases, and 8 bases lay outside the gene matches. The CDR3 here is CASSPSPSGGNNEQFF. In DNA form, the CDR3 reads TGCGCCAGCAGCCCGTCACCTAGCGGGGGGAACAATGAGCAGTTCTTC.